What follows are 12 T cell receptor beta chains derived from one specimen sequenced in a study of blood T cell repertoires in COVID-19. The method was immunoSEQ multiplex PCR; TCRdb's version includes in-frame clones alone and lacks a portion of them. The data show 150,000 to 200,000 clones, around 82% seen once. Sequences were obtained from PBMCs or T cells enriched from blood (not recorded which). These receptors were taken from a woman aged 50 to 60 with acute COVID-19.

This rearrangement joins TRBV14 to TRBJ2-5; 7 bases fit TRBD2. The junction had 4 bases not matched to a gene; V was cut back by 3 bases and J by 3 bases. The CDR3 runs to 14 residues. From germline, CDR1 is SGHDN and CDR2 FVKESK. CDR3 bases: TGTGCCAGCAGCCACGGGGGGTGGAAAGAGACCCAGTACTTC. This encodes CASSHGGWKETQYF.

The rearrangement uses TRBV27 and TRBJ1-5; D not resolved. This CDR3 has 14 amino acids. V was shortened by 1 base and J by 8 bases, with 12 bases between the two germline ends. The germline gives CDR1 MNHEY, CDR2 SMNVEV (reference sequence). The CDR3: CASSLLGPEKPQHF. CDR3 bases: TGTGCCAGCAGTTTATTGGGTCCGGAGAAGCCCCAGCATTTT.

The chain couples TRBV16 to TRBJ1-5, with 7 bases identical to TRBD1. Germline-derived CDR1 and CDR2 are KGHSY and FQNENV. The CDR3 extends over 18 amino acids. J was trimmed by 2 bases and V by 3 bases; bases with no gene match: 13. The CDR3 here is CASSQLAAGTVGNQPQHF. For the CDR3, the DNA is TGTGCCAGCAGCCAGTTGGCAGCCGGGACAGTAGGCAATCAGCCCCAGCATTTT.

J is TRBJ2-7 and V is TRBV6-5; possibly TRBD2 for D (5 bases). The CDR3 has 15 residues. CDR1 and CDR2 from the germline V gene are MNHEY and SVGAGI. V was pared by 3 bases and J by 1 base, with 13 bases between. The chain's CDR3 is CASSYRGSGSYEQYV. The CDR3 DNA sequence: TGTGCCAGCAGTTATAGAGGGTCCGGGTCCTACGAGCAGTACGTC.

The gene calls are TRBV5-1 and TRBJ2-7; D possibly corresponds to TRBD2 (6 bases). Trimming shortened V by 2 bases and J by 4 bases, and 10 bases separated the two germline ends. Germline V CDR1 and CDR2: SGHRS, YFSETQ. This CDR3 spans 13 amino acids. DNA for the CDR3: TGCGCCAGCAGCTTAGGCGGGAATTACGAGCAGTACGTC. It translates to CASSLGGNYEQYV.

This sequence joins TRBV10-1 and TRBJ2-5; D is perhaps TRBD2 (6 bases). The CDR3 is made up of 15 amino acids. Trimming pared 0 bases from V and 5 bases from J, leaving 13 bases between. The germline V gene encodes CDR1 WNHNN and CDR2 SYGVQD (reference sequence). CDR3: CASSESQGGGETQYF. CDR3 sequence (DNA): TGCGCCAGCAGTGAGTCCCAGGGCGGAGGGGAGACCCAGTACTTC.

This chain uses TRBV6-2 or TRBV6-3 with TRBJ1-6; 7 positions agree with TRBD1. Germline assignment: CDR1 MNHEY and CDR2 SVGEGT. With 2 bases clipped from V and 6 bases from J, the junction kept 7 bases outside the gene matches. The CDR3 extends over 16 amino acids. CDR3 sequence: CASSYQPDRVNSPLHF. The CDR3 DNA is TGTGCCAGCAGTTACCAGCCCGACAGGGTTAATTCACCCCTCCACTTT.

This sequence joins TRBV24-1 and TRBJ1-1; 7 nucleotides line up with TRBD1. Per germline, CDR1 KGHDR and CDR2 SFDVKD. This CDR3 spans 14 amino acids. V trimming: 2 bases; J trimming: 6 bases; junction bases outside the gene matches: 5. CDR3 DNA: TGTGCCACCAGTGATTGGGGACAGCGTGCTGAAGCTTTCTTT. This gives the protein CATSDWGQRAEAFF.

This clone was detected a few times. The chain uses TRBV2 and TRBJ1-5, with 7 bases fitting TRBD1. CDR3 length: 15 amino acids. Germline assignment: CDR1 SNHLY and CDR2 FYNNEI. The ends lost 6 bases at V and 2 bases at J; junction bases unmatched: 7. The CDR3 DNA sequence: TGTGCCAGCAGCCGCACCGACAGGGGCAATCAGCCCCAGCATTTT. Its translation: CASSRTDRGNQPQHF.

The J gene is TRBJ2-1, the V gene TRBV19; D is undetermined. The CDR3 consists of 11 residues. Germline CDR1 LNHDA, CDR2 SQIVND (reference sequence). Trimming pared 2 bases from V and 8 bases from J, leaving 4 bases between. CDR3 loop: CASSIIDEQFF. CDR3 DNA sequence: TGTGCCAGTAGTATAATAGATGAGCAGTTCTTC.

This clone was observed a handful of times. The chain uses TRBV7-9 and TRBJ2-2; a weak D match, TRBD1 (5 bases). The CDR3 is 15 amino acids. Germline CDR1 reads SEHNR; CDR2 reads FQNEAQ (reference sequence). The germline V and J ends were trimmed by 3 bases and 7 bases, with 15 bases remaining between them. CDR3 nucleotide sequence: TGTGCCAGCAGCTTCACCAGGGTAGGGATCGGGGAGCTGTTTTTT. Residues: CASSFTRVGIGELFF.

The V call is TRBV7-9, the J call TRBJ1-5; the D gene is possibly TRBD1 (5 bases). This CDR3 contains 15 residues. Trimming cost V 0 bases and J 5 bases, with 11 bases left between them. Looked up from germline, CDR1 is SEHNR and CDR2 is FQNEAQ (reference sequence). This CDR3 is CASSLAGWGDQPQHF. CDR3 DNA: TGTGCCAGCAGCTTAGCCGGCTGGGGCGATCAGCCCCAGCATTTT.